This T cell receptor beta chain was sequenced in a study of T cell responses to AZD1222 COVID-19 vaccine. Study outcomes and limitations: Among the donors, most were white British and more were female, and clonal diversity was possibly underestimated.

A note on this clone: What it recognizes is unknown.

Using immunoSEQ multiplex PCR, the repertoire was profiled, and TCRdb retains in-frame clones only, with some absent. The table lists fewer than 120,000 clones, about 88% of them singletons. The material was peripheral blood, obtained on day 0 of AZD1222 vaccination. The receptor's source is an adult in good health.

The CDR3 region is CATSDSGTGRSQPQHF. Written as DNA, the CDR3 is TGTGCCACCAGTGACTCGGGGACAGGGCGATCCCAGCCCCAGCATTTT. The rearrangement joins TRBV24-1 to TRBJ1-5; 9 positions agree with TRBD1. This CDR3 contains 16 residues. In germline, CDR1 is KGHDR, CDR2 SFDVKD. With V trimmed by 4 bases and J by 7 bases, 10 bases remained unmatched.